Reported below is one TCR beta chain. The antigen is not known. These data come from a study of shared clonotypes between healthy human individuals. Samples underwent the assay at deep level. The material for each subset, its genomic DNA, was split evenly across several immunoSEQ plates. The data were produced by immunoSEQ multiplex PCR, yet TCRdb's version contains in-frame clones alone and is incomplete. In the table there are a few million clones, more than 90% of which are singletons. Regarding the study as a whole: Investigators expected sequencing depth to affect clonotype sharing among donors. Relative to their counterparts shared across all four donors, non-shared clonotypes exhibited diminished generation probabilities.

Germline values: CDR1 ENHRY, CDR2 SYGVKD. The germline V and J ends were trimmed by 2 bases and 1 base, with 11 bases remaining between them. This CDR3 region has 15 residues. Sequencing was carried out using naive CD4+ T cells sorted from blood. Subset noted: CD45RA+ positively selected. This chain links TRBV10-3 with TRBJ1-1; the D gene is possibly TRBD1 (5 bases). The TCR sequence derives from a man between 18 and 29 years old in good health. CDR3 sequence (DNA): TGTGCCATCAGTGAGAGGGGCGCGGAGAACACTGAAGCTTTCTTT. Protein: CAISERGAENTEAFF.